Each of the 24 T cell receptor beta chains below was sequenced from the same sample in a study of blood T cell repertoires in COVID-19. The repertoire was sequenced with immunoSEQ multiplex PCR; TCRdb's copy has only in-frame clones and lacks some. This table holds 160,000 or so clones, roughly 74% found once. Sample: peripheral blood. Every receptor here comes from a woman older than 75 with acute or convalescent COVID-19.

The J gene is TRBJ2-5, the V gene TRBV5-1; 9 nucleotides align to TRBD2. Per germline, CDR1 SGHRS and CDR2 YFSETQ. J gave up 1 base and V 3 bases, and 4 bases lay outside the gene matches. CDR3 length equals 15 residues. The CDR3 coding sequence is TGCGCCAGCAGCTCCGGGACTAGCAGCCAAGAGACCCAGTACTTC. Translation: CASSSGTSSQETQYF.

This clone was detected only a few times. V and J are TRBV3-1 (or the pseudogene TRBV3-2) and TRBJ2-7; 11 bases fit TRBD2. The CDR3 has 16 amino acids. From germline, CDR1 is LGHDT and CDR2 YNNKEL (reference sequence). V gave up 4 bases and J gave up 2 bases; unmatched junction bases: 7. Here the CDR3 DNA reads TGTGCCAGCAGCCGCACTAGCGGGAGATGGCCCTACGAGCAGTACTTC. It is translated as CASSRTSGRWPYEQYF.

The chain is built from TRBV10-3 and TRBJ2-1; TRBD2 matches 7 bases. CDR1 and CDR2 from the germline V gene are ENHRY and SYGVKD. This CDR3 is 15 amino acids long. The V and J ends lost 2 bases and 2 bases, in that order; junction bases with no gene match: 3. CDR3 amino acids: CAISEGGRAYNEQFF. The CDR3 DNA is TGTGCCATCAGTGAGGGGGGGAGGGCCTACAATGAGCAGTTCTTC.

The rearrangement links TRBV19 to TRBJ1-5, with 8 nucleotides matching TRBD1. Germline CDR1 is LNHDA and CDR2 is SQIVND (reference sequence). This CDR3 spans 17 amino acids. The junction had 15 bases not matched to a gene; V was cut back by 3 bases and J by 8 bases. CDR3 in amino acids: CASSIAGQALGGKPQHF. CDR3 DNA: TGTGCCAGTAGTATTGCGGGACAGGCCCTAGGAGGGAAGCCCCAGCATTTT.

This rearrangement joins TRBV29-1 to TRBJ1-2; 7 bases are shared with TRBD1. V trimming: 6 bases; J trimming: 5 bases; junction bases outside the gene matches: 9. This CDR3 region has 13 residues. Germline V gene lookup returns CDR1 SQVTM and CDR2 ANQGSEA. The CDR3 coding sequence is TGCAGCGTCGGAACCGGGACAGCGTATGGCTACACCTTC. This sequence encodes CSVGTGTAYGYTF.

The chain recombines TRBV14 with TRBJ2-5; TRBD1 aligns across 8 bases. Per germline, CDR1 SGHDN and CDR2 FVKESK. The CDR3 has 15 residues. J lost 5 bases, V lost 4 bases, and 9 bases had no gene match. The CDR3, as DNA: TGTGCCAGCAGCCGACAATTAGGACAGGGCGAGACCCAGTACTTC. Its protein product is CASSRQLGQGETQYF.

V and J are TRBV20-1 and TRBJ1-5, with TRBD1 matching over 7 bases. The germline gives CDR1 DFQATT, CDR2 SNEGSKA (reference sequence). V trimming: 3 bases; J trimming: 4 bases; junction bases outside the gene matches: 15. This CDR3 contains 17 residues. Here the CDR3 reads CSASSLGQPQINQPQHF. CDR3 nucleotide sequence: TGCAGTGCTAGTTCTCTGGGACAGCCCCAAATTAATCAGCCCCAGCATTTT.

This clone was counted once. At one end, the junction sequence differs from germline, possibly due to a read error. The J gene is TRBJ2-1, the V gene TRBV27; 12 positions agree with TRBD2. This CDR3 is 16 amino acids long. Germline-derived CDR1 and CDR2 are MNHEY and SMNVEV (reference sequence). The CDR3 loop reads CASSRTSGNSHNEQFF. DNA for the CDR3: TGTGCCAGTTCCAGGACTAGCGGGAACTCCCACAATGAGCAGTTCTTC.

CDR3: CASSPPPSQSSDEQFF. The CDR3 DNA is TGTGCCAGCAGCCCCCCCCCTAGCCAAAGTAGCGATGAGCAGTTCTTC. The chain links TRBV27 to TRBJ2-1, with D possibly being TRBD2 (5 bases). CDR3 size: 16 residues. The V end was cut by 6 bases, the J end by 8 bases, with 23 bases between. CDR1 and CDR2 from the germline V gene are MNHEY and SMNVEV (reference sequence).

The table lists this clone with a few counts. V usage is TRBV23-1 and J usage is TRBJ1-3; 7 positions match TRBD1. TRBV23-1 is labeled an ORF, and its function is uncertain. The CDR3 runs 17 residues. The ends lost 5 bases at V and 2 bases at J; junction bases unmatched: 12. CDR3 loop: CASSTNVSGGPGNTIYF. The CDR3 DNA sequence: TGCGCCAGCAGTACCAATGTGTCAGGGGGACCTGGAAACACCATATATTTT.

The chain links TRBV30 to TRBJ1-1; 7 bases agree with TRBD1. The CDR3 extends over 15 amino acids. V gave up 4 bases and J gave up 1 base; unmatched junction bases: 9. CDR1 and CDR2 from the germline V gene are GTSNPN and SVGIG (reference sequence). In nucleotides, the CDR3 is TGTGCCTGGATTATCAGGGGGGCGGGGAACACTGAAGCTTTCTTT. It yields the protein CAWIIRGAGNTEAFF. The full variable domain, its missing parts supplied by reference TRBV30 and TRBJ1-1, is SQTIHQWPATLVQPVGSPLSLECTVEGTSNPNLYWYRQAAGRGLQLLFYSVGIGQISSEVPQNLSASRPQDRQFILSSKKLLLSDSGFYLCAWIIRGAGNTEAFFGQGTRLTVV.

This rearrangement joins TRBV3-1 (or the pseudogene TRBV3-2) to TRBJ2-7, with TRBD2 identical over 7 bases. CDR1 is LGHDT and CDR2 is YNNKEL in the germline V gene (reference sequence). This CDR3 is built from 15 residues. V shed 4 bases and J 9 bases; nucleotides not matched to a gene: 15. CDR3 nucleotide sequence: TGTGCCAGCAGCCCCGCCGGGACTACGCCTTTGGGGCAGTACTTC. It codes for CASSPAGTTPLGQYF.

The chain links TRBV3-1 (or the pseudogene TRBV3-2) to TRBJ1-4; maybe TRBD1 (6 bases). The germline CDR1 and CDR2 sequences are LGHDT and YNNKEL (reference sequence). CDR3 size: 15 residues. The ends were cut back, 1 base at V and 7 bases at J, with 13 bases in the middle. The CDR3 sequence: CASSQGQGTGEKLFF. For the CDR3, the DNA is TGTGCCAGCAGCCAAGGTCAGGGGACGGGTGAAAAACTGTTTTTT.

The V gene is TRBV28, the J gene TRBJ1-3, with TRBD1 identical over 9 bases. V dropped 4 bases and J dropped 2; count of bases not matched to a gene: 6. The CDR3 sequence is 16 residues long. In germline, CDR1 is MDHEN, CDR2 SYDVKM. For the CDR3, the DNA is TGTGCCAGCAGTTCCTCCGGGACAGGGACTGGAAACACCATATATTTT. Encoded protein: CASSSSGTGTGNTIYF.

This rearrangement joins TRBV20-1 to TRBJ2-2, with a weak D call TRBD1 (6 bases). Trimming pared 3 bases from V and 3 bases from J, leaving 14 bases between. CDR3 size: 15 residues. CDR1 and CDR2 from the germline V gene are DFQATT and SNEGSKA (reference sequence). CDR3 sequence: CSASSGEFDTGELFF. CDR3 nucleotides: TGCAGTGCTAGTTCAGGGGAATTTGACACCGGGGAGCTGTTTTTT.

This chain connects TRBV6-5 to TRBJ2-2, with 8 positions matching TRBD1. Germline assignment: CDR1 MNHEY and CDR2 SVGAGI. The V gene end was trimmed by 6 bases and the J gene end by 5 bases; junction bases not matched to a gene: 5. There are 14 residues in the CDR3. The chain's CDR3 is CASRVTGGTGELFF. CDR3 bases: TGTGCCAGCAGGGTTACAGGGGGGACCGGGGAGCTGTTTTTT.

For the CDR3, the DNA is TGTGCCAGCAGTGCAGCACAGGGGAGCTCTGGAAACACCATATATTTT. Translating it yields CASSAAQGSSGNTIYF. The rearrangement joins TRBV6-1 to TRBJ1-3; 7 bases line up with TRBD1. With 4 bases clipped from V and 0 bases from J, the junction kept 6 bases outside the gene matches. The CDR3 sequence is 16 residues long. Germline V gene lookup returns CDR1 MNHNS and CDR2 SASEGT.

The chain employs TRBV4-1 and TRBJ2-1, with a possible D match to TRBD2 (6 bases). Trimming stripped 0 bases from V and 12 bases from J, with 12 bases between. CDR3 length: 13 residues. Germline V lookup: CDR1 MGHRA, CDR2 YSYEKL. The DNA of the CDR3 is TGCGCCAGCAGCCAAGATGGGAGGCTCGGGCAGTTCTTC. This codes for CASSQDGRLGQFF.

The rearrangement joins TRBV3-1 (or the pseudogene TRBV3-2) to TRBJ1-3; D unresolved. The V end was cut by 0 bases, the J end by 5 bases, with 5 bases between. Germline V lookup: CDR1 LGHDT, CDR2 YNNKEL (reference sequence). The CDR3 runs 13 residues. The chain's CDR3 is CASSQDGRNTIYF. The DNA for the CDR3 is TGTGCCAGCAGCCAAGATGGCCGAAACACCATATATTTT.

CDR3 sequence: CASSPREGVSPLHF. For the CDR3, the DNA is TGTGCCAGCTCACCACGCGAAGGGGTGTCACCCCTCCACTTT. The chain carries TRBV18 and TRBJ1-6, with TRBD1 as a possible D gene (5 bases). Germline V lookup: CDR1 KGHSH, CDR2 LQKENI. The V end was cut by 1 base, the J end by 10 bases, with 11 bases between. The CDR3 has 14 amino acids.

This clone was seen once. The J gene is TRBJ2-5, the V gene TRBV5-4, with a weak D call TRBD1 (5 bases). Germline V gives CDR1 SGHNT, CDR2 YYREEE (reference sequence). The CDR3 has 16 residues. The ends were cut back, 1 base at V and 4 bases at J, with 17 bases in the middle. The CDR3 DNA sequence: TGTGCCAGCAGCTTGCACCGCCAGGGAAAAGGAGAGACCCAGTACTTC. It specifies CASSLHRQGKGETQYF.

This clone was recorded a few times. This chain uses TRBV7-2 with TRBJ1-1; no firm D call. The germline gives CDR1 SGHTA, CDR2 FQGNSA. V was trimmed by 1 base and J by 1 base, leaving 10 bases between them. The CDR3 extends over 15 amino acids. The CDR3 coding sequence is TGTGCCAGCAGCTTAGAAGGGCGGGCGAACACTGAAGCTTTCTTT. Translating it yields CASSLEGRANTEAFF.

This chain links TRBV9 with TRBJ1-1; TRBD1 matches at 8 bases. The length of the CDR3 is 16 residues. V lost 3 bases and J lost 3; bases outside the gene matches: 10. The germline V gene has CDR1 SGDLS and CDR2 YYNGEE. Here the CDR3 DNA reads TGTGCCAGCAGCGCCGGACAGGGTCAGGGGTACACTGAAGCTTTCTTT. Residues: CASSAGQGQGYTEAFF.

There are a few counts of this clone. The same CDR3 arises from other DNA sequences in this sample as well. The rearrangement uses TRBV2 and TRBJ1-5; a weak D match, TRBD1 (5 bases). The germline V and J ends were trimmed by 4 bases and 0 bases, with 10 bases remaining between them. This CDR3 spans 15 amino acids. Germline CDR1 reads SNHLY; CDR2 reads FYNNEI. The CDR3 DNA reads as TGTGCCAGCAGTGCGCAGGGCCATAGCAATCAGCCCCAGCATTTT. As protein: CASSAQGHSNQPQHF.